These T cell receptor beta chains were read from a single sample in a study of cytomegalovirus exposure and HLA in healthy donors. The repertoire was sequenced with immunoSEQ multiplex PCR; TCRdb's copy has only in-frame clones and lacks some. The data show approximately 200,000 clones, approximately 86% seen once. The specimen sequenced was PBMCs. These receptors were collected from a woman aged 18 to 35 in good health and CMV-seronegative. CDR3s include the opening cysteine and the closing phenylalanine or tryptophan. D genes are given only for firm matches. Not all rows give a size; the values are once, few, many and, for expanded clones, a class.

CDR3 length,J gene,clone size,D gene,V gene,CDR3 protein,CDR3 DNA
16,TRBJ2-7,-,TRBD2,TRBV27,CASSFQGLAGANEQYF,TGTGCCAGCAGTTTTCAGGGACTAGCGGGAGCGAACGAGCAGTACTTC
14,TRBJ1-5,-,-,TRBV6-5,CASSYRRGNQPQHF,TGTGCCAGCAGTTACCGGAGAGGCAATCAGCCCCAGCATTTT
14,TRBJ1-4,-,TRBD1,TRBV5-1,CASSFGQGAEKLFF,TGCGCCAGCAGCTTCGGACAGGGGGCTGAAAAACTGTTTTTT
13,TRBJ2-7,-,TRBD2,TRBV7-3,CASSPAGGYEQYF,TGTGCCAGCAGTCCAGCGGGGGGATACGAGCAGTACTTC
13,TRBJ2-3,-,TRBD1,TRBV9,CASSGDREDTQYF,TGTGCCAGCAGCGGGGACAGGGAAGATACGCAGTATTTT
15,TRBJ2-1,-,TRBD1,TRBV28,CASSLTGTAQNEQFF,TGTGCCAGCAGTCTCACCGGGACAGCACAAAATGAGCAGTTCTTC
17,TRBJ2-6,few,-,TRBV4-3,CASSPAGESAGANVLTF,TGCGCCAGCAGCCCCGCAGGGGAATCTGCTGGGGCCAACGTCCTGACTTTC
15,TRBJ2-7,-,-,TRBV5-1,CASSSGRRGLYEQYF,TGCGCCAGCAGCTCAGGTCGGAGGGGGCTCTACGAGCAGTACTTC
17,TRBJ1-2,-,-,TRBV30,CAWSVYQGHFLGYGYTF,TGTGCCTGGAGTGTATACCAGGGTCATTTTCTAGGGTATGGCTACACCTTC
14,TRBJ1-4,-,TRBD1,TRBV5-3,CARSWDRANEKLFF,TGTGCCAGAAGCTGGGACAGGGCCAATGAAAAACTGTTTTTT
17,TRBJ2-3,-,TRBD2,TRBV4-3,CASSQGRLAGGGDTQYF,TGCGCCAGCAGCCAGGGCCGACTAGCGGGAGGAGGAGATACGCAGTATTTT
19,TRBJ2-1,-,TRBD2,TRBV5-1,CASSLAAASGRKTYNEQFF,TGCGCCAGCAGCTTGGCCGCGGCTAGCGGGAGGAAAACCTACAATGAGCAGTTCTTC
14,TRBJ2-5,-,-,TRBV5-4,CASSFTGRQETQYF,TGTGCCAGCAGCTTCACAGGGCGACAAGAGACCCAGTACTTC
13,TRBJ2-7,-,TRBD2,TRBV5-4,CASSFGTSYEQYF,TGTGCCAGCAGTTTCGGGACTAGCTACGAGCAGTACTTC
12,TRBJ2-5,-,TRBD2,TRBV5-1,CASCGGEETQYF,TGCGCCAGCTGCGGGGGGGAAGAGACCCAGTACTTC
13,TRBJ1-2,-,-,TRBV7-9,CASSSELNYGYTF,TGTGCCAGCAGCTCCGAACTAAACTATGGCTACACCTTC
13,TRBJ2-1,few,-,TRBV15,CATSRDRASEQFF,TGTGCCACCAGCAGAGACAGGGCGTCCGAGCAGTTCTTC
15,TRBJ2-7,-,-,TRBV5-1,CASTPRPGGVYEQYF,TGCGCCAGCACCCCCCGCCCCGGTGGTGTCTACGAGCAGTACTTC
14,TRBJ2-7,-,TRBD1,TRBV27,CASSLGTAYYEQYF,TGTGCCAGCAGTTTAGGGACAGCGTACTACGAGCAGTACTTC
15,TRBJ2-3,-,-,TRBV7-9,CASSPRERSTDTQYF,TGTGCCAGCAGTCCACGGGAGCGGAGCACAGATACGCAGTATTTT
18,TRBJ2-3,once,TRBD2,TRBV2,CASRGWTSGRENTDTQYF,TGTGCCAGCAGGGGGTGGACTAGCGGGAGGGAAAACACAGATACGCAGTATTTT
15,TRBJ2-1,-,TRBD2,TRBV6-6,CASVIAPTSFNEQFF,TGTGCCAGCGTCATCGCGCCGACTAGCTTCAATGAGCAGTTCTTC
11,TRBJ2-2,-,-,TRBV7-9,CASTRTGELFF,TGTGCCAGCACACGGACCGGGGAGCTGTTTTTT
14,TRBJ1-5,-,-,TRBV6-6,CASRQLYSNQPQHF,TGTGCCAGCCGACAGCTCTATAGCAATCAGCCCCAGCATTTT
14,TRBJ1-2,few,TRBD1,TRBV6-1,CASSEDQTGNGYTF,TGTGCCAGCAGTGAAGATCAGACAGGGAATGGCTACACCTTC
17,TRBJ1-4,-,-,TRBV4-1,CASSQAHAGVAGEKLFF,TGCGCCAGCAGCCAAGCCCATGCCGGGGTCGCTGGGGAAAAACTGTTTTTT
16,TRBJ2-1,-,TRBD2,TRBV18,CASSPPVGTSGNEQFF,TGTGCCAGCTCACCACCGGTAGGAACTAGCGGCAATGAGCAGTTCTTC
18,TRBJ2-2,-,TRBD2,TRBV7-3,CASSLNGLAGITAGELFF,TGTGCCAGCAGCTTAAACGGACTAGCGGGAATAACCGCCGGGGAGCTGTTTTTT
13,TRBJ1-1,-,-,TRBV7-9,CASSLNSNTEAFF,TGTGCCAGCAGCTTAAACAGCAACACTGAAGCTTTCTTT
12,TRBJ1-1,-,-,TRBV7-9,CASSSGLTEAFF,TGTGCCAGCAGCTCCGGACTTACTGAAGCTTTCTTT
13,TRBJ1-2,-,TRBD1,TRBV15,CATSRDRGEGYTF,TGTGCCACCAGCAGAGACAGGGGGGAGGGCTACACCTTC
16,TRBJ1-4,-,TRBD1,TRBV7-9,CASSSPGTDHNEKLFF,TGTGCCAGCAGCTCCCCCGGGACAGACCACAATGAAAAACTGTTTTTT
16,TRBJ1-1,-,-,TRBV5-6,CASSLGAGRGSTEAFF,TGTGCCAGCAGCTTGGGGGCTGGGAGGGGGAGCACTGAAGCTTTCTTT
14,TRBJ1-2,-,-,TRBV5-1,CASSLESGNYGYTF,TGCGCCAGCAGCTTGGAGTCCGGGAACTATGGCTACACCTTC
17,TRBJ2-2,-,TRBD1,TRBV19,CASSLGPGQGSTGELFF,TGTGCCAGTAGTTTGGGCCCCGGACAGGGAAGCACCGGGGAGCTGTTTTTT
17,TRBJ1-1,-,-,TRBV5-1,CASSLGQSLAMNTEAFF,TGCGCCAGCAGCTTGGGCCAGTCCCTCGCAATGAACACTGAAGCTTTCTTT
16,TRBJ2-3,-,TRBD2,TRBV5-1,CASSLAASGGTDTQYF,TGCGCCAGCAGCTTGGCGGCTAGCGGGGGGACAGATACGCAGTATTTT
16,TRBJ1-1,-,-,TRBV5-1,CASSLPGPSKGSEAFF,TGCGCCAGCAGCTTACCGGGCCCCAGTAAGGGGTCTGAAGCTTTCTTT
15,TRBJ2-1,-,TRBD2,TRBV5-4,CASSLALAGYNEQFF,TGTGCCAGCAGCTTGGCCCTAGCGGGGTACAATGAGCAGTTCTTC
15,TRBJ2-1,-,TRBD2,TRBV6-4,CASSPSGSSYNEQFF,TGTGCCAGCAGTCCTAGCGGGAGCTCCTACAATGAGCAGTTCTTC
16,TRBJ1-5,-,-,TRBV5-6,CASSLGRGVSNQPQHF,TGTGCCAGCAGCCTTGGGAGGGGCGTAAGCAATCAGCCCCAGCATTTT
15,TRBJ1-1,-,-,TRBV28,CASSMGGALNTEAFF,TGTGCCAGCTCCATGGGAGGGGCCCTGAACACTGAAGCTTTCTTT
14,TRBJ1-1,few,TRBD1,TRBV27,CASSYTGAGSEAFF,TGTGCCAGCAGCTATACAGGGGCTGGGTCTGAAGCTTTCTTT
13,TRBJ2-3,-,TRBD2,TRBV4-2,CASSQDSSGAQYF,TGTGCCAGCAGCCAAGATTCGAGCGGGGCGCAGTATTTT
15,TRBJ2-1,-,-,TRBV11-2,CASSSHSGLYNEQFF,TGTGCCAGCAGCTCGCACAGCGGACTATACAATGAGCAGTTCTTC
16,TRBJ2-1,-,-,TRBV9,CASSVGGDPLYGEQFF,TGTGCCAGCAGCGTAGGAGGAGATCCGCTATACGGTGAGCAGTTCTTC
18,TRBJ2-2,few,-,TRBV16,CASSQGRPLRTGVGELFF,TGTGCCAGCAGCCAAGGTCGCCCTCTCCGGACCGGGGTCGGGGAGCTGTTTTTT
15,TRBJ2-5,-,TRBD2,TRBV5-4,CASSLEEREGGTQYF,TGTGCCAGCAGCTTGGAAGAGCGGGAGGGCGGGACCCAGTACTTC
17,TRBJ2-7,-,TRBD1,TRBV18,CASSLGPTGESRYEQYF,TGTGCCAGCTCACTAGGGCCCACAGGGGAGAGTAGGTACGAGCAGTACTTC
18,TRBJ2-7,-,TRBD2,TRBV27,CASSHHWTSGRRSYEQYF,TGTGCCAGCAGCCACCATTGGACTAGCGGGAGGCGGAGCTACGAGCAGTACTTC
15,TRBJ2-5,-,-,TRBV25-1,CASSGTTGSQETQYF,TGTGCCAGCAGTGGGACTACAGGCAGCCAAGAGACCCAGTACTTC
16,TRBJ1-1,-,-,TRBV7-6,CASSPSGGSWNTEAFF,TGTGCCAGCAGCCCATCCGGGGGAAGTTGGAACACTGAAGCTTTCTTT
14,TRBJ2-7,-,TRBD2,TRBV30,CAWSGLAGDWEQYF,TGTGCCTGGAGTGGACTAGCGGGAGATTGGGAGCAGTACTTC
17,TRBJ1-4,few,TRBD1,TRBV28,CASSLMGQGHTNEKLFF,TGTGCCAGCAGTTTAATGGGACAGGGGCACACTAATGAAAAACTGTTTTTT
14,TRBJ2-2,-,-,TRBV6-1,CASSGQDVTGELFF,TGTGCCAGCAGTGGACAGGATGTAACCGGGGAGCTGTTTTTT
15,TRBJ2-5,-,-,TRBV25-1,CASSELRPREETQYF,TGTGCCAGCAGTGAATTGAGACCTCGGGAAGAGACCCAGTACTTC
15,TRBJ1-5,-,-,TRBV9,CASSRSPGEGQPQHF,TGTGCCAGCAGTCGAAGCCCGGGGGAGGGTCAGCCCCAGCATTTT
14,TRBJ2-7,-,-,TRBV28,CASRQTAGLEEQYF,TGTGCCAGCAGACAAACAGCCGGACTCGAAGAGCAGTACTTC
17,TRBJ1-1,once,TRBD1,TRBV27,CASSYHPRQGPVTEAFF,TGTGCCAGCAGTTATCACCCTCGACAGGGACCGGTCACTGAAGCTTTCTTT
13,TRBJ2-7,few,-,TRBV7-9,CASSLRDSYEQYF,TGTGCCAGCAGCTTAAGAGACTCCTACGAGCAGTACTTC